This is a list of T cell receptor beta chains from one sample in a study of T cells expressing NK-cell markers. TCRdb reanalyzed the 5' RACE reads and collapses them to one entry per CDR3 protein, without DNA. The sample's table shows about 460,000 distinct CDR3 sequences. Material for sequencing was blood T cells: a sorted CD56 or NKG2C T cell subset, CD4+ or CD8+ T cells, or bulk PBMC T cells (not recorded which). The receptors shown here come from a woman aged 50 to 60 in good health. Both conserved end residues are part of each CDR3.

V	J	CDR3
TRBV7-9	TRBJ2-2	CASSLRLGGDTGELFF
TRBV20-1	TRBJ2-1	CSARDRGYRQFF
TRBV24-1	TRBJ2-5	CATSDPGLAGGPVGQETQYF
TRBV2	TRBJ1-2	CATLGGSYGYTF
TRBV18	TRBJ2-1	CASSQSSDEQFF
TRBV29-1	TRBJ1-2	CSAADRAGGYTF
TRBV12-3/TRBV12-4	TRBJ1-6	CASSPSTTGNNSPLHF
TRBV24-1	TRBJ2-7	CATSDSDLAGVGYEQYF
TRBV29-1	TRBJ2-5	CSVEMGGVRQETQYF
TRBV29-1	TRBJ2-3	CSVVRTGDTQYF
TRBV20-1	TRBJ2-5	CSARGGLRLSLETQYF
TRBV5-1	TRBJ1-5	CASSLGGALGQPQHF
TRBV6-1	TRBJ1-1	CASSASAHMNTEAFF
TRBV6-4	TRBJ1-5	CAAHRNNQPQHF
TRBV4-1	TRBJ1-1	CASSQGQGKAFF
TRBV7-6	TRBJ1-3	CASSSAGRRNTIYF
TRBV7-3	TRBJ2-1	CASSRTPHNEQFF
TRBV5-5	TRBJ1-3	CASNLESSGNTIYF
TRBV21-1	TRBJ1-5	CASAPSGTGLNQPQHF
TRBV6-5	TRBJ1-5	CATGQINQPQHF
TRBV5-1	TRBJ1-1	CASRMGMNTEAFF
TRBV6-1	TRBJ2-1	CASSEETSDEQFF
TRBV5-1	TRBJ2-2	CASSSNRGDTGELFF
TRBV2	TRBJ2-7	CASKEGVTWLGEQYF
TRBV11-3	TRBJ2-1	CASSKGLAGGADEQFF
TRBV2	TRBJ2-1	CASGDPKGVSYNEQFF
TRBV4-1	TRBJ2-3	CASSGKTSGRGDTQYF
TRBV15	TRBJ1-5	CATSRVFGGKNQPQHF
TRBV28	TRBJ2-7	CASSSRGLAVDEQYF
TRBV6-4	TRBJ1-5	CASSDSGQPQHF
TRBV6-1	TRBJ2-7	CASSAPTGLKIYEQYF
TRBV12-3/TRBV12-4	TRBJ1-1	CASSLRLEGTEAFF
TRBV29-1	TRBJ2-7	CSVDGGRRYEQYF
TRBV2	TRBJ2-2	CASRRLAGITGELFF
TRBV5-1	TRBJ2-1	CASSLVQSGSSYNEQFF
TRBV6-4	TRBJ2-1	CASSPEGTYNEQFF
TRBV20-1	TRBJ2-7	CSARDPEVGTGKEQYF
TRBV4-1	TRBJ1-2	CASSQAQTGFGYTF
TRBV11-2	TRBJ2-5	CASSLVPIKETQYF
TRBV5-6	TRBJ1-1	CASSFPTGNTEAFF
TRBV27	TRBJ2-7	CASSLIGGLPSYEQYF
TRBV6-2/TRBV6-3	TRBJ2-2	CASRHHGGLAGTGELFF
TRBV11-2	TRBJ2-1	CASSLGSSANNEQFF
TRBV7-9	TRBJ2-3	CASIRYLGQGTGDTQYF
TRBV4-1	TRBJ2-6	CASSLPPGQGNSGANVLTF
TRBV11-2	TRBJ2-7	CASSAKQGSYEQYF
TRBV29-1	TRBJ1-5	CSVAGGGQPQHF
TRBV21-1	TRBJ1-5	CASSTITGDLSNQPQHF
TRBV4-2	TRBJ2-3	CASKQGSSGTDTQYF
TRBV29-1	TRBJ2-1	CSVESGQGKYNEQFF
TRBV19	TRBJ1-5	CASSISPPGQPQHF
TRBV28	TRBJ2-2	CARGPGTSGGPNTGELFF
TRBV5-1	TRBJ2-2	CASSFEGLGDGTGELFF
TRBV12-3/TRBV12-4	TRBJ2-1	CASTERESSYNEQFF
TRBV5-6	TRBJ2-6	CASSPGGVGANVLTF
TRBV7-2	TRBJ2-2	CASSSRTSTGGELFF
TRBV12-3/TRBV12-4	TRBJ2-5	CASRASQETQYF